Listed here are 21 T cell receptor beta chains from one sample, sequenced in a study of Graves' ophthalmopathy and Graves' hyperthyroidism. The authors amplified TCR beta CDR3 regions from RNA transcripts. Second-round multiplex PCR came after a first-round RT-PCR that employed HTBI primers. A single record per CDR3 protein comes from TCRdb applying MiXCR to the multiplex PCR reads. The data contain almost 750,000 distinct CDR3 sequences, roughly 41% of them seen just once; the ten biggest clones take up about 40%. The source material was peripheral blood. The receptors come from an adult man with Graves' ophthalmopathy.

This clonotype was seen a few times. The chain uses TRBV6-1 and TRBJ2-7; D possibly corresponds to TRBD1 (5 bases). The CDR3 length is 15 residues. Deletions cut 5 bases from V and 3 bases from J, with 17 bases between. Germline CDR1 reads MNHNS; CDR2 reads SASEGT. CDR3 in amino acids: CASSYFDSSLYEQYF. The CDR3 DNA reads TGTGCCAGCAGTTATTTCGACAGTTCCCTCTACGAGCAGTACTTC.

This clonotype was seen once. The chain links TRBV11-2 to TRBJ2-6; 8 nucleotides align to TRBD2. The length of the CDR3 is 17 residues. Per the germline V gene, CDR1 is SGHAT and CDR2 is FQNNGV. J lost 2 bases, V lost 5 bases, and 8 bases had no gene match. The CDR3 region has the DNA TGTGCCAGCAGCCACGGGACTAGGCTTACTGGGGCCAACGTCCTGACTTTC. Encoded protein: CASSHGTRLTGANVLTF.

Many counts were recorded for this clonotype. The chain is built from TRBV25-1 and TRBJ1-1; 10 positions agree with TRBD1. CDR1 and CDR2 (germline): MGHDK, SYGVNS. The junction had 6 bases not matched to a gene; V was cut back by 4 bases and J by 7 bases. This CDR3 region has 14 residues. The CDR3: CASSGDRGMVEAFF. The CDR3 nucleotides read TGTGCCAGCAGTGGGGACAGGGGCATGGTTGAAGCTTTCTTT.

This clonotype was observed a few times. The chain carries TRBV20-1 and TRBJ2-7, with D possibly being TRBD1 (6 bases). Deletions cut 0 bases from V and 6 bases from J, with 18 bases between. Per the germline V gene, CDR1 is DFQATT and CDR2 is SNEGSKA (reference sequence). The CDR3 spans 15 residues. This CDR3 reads CSARDYPGESGEQYF. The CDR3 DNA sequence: TGCAGTGCTAGAGATTATCCAGGGGAGAGCGGCGAGCAGTACTTC.

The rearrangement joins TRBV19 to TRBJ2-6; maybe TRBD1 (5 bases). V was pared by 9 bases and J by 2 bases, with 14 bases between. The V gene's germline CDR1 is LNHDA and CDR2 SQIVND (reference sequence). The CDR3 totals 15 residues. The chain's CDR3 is CASSRRVPGANVLTF. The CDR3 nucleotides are TGTGCCAGCAGTCGCAGGGTCCCTGGGGCCAACGTCCTGACTTTC.

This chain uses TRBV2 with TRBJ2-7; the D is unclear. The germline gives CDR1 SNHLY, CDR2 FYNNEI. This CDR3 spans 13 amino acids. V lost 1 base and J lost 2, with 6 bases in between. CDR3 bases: TGTGCCAGCAGTGAAGGGGTAGCCTACGAGCAGTACTTC. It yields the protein CASSEGVAYEQYF.

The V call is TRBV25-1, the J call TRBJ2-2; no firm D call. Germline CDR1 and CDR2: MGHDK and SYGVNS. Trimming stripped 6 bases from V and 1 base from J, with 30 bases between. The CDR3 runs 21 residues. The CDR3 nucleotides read TGTGCCAGCAGCTTAATTATGGCGGCAGAACCACCATACCTGAACACCGGGGAGCTGTTTTTT. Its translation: CASSLIMAAEPPYLNTGELFF.

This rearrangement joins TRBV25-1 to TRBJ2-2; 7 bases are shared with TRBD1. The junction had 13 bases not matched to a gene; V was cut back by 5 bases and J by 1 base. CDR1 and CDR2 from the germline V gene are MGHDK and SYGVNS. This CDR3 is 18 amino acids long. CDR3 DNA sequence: TGTGCCAGCAGTTACAGGGGCGGAGACCAAGGGAACACCGGGGAGCTGTTTTTT. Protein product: CASSYRGGDQGNTGELFF.

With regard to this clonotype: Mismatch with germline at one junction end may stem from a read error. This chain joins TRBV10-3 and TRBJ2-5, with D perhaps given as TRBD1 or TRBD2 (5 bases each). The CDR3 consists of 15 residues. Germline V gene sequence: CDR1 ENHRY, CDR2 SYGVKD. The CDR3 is CASSEFEGTAETQYF. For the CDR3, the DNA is TGTGCCAGCAGTGAATTTGAGGGGACCGCGGAGACCCAGTACTTC.

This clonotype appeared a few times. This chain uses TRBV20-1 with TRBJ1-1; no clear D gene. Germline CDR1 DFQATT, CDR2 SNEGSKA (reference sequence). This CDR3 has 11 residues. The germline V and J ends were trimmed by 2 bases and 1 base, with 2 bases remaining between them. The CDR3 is CSARSNTEAFF. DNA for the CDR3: TGCAGTGCTAGATCGAACACTGAAGCTTTCTTT.

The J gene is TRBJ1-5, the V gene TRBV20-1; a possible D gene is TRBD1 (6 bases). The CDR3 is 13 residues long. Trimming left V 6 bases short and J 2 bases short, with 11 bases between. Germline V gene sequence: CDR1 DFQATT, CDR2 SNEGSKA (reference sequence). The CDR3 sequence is CSAIQGGNQPQHF. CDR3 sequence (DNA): TGCAGTGCAATACAGGGTGGCAATCAGCCCCAGCATTTT.

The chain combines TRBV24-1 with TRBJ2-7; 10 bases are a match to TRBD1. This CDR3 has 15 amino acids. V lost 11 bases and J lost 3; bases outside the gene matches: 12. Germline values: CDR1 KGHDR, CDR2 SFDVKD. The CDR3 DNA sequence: TGTGCCAGCAGGACTCGGACAGGGGGGATCTACGAGCAGTACTTC. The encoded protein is CASRTRTGGIYEQYF.

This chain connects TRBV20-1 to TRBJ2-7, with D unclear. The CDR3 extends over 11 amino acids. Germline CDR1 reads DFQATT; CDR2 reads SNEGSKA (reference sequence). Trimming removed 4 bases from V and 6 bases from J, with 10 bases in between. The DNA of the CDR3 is TGCAGTGCTATTCTCCTAGGCGAGCAGTACTTC. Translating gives CSAILLGEQYF.

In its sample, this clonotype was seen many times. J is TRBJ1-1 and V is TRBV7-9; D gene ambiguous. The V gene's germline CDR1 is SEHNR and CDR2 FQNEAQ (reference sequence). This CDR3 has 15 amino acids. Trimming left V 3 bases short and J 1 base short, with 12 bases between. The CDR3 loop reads CASSLVAGKNTEAFF. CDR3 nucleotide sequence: TGTGCCAGCAGCTTGGTTGCAGGCAAGAACACTGAAGCTTTCTTT.

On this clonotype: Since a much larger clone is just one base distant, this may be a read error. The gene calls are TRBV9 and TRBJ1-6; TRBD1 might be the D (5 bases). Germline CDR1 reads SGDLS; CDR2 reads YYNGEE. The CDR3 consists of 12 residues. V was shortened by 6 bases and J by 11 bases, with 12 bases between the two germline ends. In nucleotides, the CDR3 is TGTGCCAGCAACCGTAGGGGTCCACCCCTCCACTTT. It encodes CASNRRGPPLHF. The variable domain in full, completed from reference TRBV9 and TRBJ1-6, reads DSGVTQTPKHLITATGQRVTLRCSPRSGDLSVYWYQQSLDQGLQFLIQYYNGEERAKGNILERFSAQQFPDLHSELNLSSLELGDSALYFCASNRRGPPLHFGNGTRLTVT.

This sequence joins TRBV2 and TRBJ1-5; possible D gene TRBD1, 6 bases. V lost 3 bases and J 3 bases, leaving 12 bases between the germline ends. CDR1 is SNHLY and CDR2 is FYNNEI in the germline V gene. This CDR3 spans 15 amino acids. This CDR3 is CASSEGQGLNQPQHF. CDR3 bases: TGTGCCAGCAGTGAGGGTCAGGGGCTCAATCAGCCCCAGCATTTT. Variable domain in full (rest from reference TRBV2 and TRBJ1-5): EPEVTQTPSHQVTQMGQEVILRCVPISNHLYFYWYRQILGQKVEFLVSFYNNEISEKSEIFDDQFSVERPDGSNFTLKIRSTKLEDSAMYFCASSEGQGLNQPQHFGDGTRLSIL.

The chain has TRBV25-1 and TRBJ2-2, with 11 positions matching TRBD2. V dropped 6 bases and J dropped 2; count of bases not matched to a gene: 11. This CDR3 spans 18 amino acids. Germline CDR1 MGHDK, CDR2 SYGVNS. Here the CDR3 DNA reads TGTGCCAGCAGCTTGCGGCCACTAGCGGGAGTTAACACCGGGGAGCTGTTTTTT. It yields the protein CASSLRPLAGVNTGELFF. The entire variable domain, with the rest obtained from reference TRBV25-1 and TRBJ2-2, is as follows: EADIYQTPRYLVIGTGKKITLECSQTMGHDKMYWYQQDPGMELHLIHYSYGVNSTEKGDLSSESTVSRIRTEHFPLTLESARPSHTSQYLCASSLRPLAGVNTGELFFGEGSRLTVL.

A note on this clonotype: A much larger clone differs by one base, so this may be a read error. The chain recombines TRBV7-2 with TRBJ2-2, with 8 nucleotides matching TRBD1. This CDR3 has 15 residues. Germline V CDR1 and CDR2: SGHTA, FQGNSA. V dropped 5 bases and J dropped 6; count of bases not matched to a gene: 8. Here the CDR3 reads CASSGTGQQAGELFF. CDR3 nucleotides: TGTGCCAGCAGCGGGACAGGACAACAGGCCGGGGAGCTGTTTTTT.

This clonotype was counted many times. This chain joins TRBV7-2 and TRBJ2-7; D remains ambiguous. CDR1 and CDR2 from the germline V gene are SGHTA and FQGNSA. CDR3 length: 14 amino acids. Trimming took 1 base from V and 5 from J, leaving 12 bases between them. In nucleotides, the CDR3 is TGTGCCAGCAGCTTAGTCTTACCTCGCGACGAGCAGTACTTC. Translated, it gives CASSLVLPRDEQYF.

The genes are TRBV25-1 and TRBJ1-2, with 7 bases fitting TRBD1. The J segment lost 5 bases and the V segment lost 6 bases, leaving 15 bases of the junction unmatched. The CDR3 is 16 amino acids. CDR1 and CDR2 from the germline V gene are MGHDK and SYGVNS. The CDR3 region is CASSQDRGQSPYGYTF. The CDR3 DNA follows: TGTGCCAGCAGCCAAGACCGGGGACAGTCCCCTTATGGCTACACCTTC.

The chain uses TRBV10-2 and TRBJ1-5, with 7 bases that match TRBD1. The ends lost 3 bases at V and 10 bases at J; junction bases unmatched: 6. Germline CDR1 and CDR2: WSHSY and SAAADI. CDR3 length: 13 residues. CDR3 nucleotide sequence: TGCGCCAGCAGTGAAGGGGGCCACTCACCCCAGCATTTT. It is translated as CASSEGGHSPQHF.